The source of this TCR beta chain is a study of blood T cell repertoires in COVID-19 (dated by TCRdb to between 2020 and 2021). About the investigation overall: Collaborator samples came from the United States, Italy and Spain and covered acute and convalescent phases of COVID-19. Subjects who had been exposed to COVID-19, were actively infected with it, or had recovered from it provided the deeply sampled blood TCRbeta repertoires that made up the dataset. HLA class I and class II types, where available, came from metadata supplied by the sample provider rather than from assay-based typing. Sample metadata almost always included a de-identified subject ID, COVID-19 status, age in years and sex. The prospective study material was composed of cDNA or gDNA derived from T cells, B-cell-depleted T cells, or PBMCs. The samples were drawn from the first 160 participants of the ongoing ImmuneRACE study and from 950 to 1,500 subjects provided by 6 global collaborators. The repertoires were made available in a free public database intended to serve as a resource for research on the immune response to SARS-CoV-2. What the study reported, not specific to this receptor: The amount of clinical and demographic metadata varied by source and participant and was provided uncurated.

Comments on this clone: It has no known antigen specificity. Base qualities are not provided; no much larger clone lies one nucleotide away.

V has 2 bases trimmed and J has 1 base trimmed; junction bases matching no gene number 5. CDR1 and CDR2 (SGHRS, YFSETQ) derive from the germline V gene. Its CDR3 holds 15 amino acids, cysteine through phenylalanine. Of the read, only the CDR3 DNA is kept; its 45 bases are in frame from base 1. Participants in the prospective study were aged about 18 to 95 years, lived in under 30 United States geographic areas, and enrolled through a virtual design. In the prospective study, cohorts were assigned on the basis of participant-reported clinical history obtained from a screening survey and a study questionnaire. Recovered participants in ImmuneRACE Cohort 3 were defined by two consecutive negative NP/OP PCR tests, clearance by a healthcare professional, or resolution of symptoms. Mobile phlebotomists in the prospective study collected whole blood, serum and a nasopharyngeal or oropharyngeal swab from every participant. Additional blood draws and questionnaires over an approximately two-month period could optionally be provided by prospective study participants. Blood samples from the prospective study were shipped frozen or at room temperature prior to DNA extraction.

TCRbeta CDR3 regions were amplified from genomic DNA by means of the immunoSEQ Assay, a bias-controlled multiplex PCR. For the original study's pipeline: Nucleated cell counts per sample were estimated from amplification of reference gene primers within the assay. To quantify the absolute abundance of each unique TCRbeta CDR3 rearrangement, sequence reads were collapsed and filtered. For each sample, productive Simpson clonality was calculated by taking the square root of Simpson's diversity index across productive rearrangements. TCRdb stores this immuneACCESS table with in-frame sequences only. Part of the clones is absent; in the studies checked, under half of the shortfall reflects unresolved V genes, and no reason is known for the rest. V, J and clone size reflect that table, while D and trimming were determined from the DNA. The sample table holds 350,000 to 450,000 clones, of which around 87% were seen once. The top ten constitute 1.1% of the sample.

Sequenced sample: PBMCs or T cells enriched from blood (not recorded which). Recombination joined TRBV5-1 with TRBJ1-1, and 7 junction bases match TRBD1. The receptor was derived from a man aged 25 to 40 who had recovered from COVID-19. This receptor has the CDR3 CASSFSGTENTEAFF. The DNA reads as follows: TGCGCCAGCAGCTTTTCCGGGACAGAGAACACTGAAGCTTTCTTT.